This T cell receptor (beta chain) was obtained from a study of T-cell memory formation after mild COVID-19. About the research overall: TCR clusters mostly belonged to single donors.

This clonotype was seen ten or more times. The target antigen is unknown. The germline gives CDR1 SGHTA, CDR2 FQGNSA. This CDR3 comprises 15 residues. With 3 bases removed from V and 4 bases from J, the gap between germline ends came to 15 bases. From the 5' RACE reads, TCRdb called clonotypes with MiXCR, one entry per CDR3 protein. The table shows approximately 150,000 distinct CDR3 sequences, with 6% to 6.5% occurring only once. Study-wide points: Clones that shrank (day 15 to 85) were balanced CD4/CD8, whereas later expanders leaned CD4+. Researchers found some responding clones in pre-infection memory, a sign that cross-reactive memory joined.

Sample: PBMCs or a T cell subset sorted from them (not recorded which). The origin of this receptor is an adult woman who had mild COVID-19 (a few samples of this study predate the infection). Cell type and time point are not known. The J gene is TRBJ2-5, the V gene TRBV7-2, with D perhaps assigned TRBD1 or TRBD2 (5 bases each). The DNA for the CDR3 is TGTGCCAGCAGCTTTGGTGGGGCCGGGACAGAGACCCAGTACTTC. It codes for CASSFGGAGTETQYF.